This T cell receptor beta chain was identified in a study of control samples from healthy donors and cancer patients. This clone showed up just a few times. Data came from immunoSEQ multiplex PCR; TCRdb stores just in-frame clones and leaves some out. The table has about 51,000 clones, about 80% seen once. The germline gives CDR1 MNHEY, CDR2 SVGAGI. Trimming pared 2 bases from V and 3 bases from J, leaving 13 bases between. This CDR3 is built from 15 residues. This receptor was obtained from a man between 65 and 85 years old in good health. The sample taken for sequencing was blood. The V call is TRBV6-5, the J call TRBJ2-5, with a tentative D call TRBD1 (6 bases). CDR3 amino acids: CASSYDQQGEETQYF. Written as DNA, the CDR3 is TGTGCCAGCAGTTACGATCAACAGGGTGAAGAGACCCAGTACTTC.